This TCR beta chain was profiled in a study of CD8+ T cells in alopecia areata. Study context: In an open-label trial, patients got 5 to 10 mg tofacitinib twice daily.

cDNA reverse transcribed from extracted RNA served as the sequencing template. TCRdb keeps only in-frame clones here, not all; method: immunoSEQ multiplex PCR. The sample lists about 150,000 clones, 50% to 65% seen once, with about 15% in the top ten. Germline V gives CDR1 GTSNPN, CDR2 SVGIG (reference sequence). Trimming took off 2 bases at V and 3 bases at J, with 16 bases between the two ends. The CDR3 sequence is 15 residues long. Treatment meaning: oral pan-JAK inhibitor, 5-10 mg twice daily. The clonotype originates from a human donor with alopecia areata. The chain carries TRBV30 and TRBJ1-2; D not certain. This material consisted of CD8+ T cells sorted from blood, taken at week 4, from a patient treated with tofacitinib. The CDR3 spells CAWSTELERDYGYTF. CDR3 nucleotide sequence: TGTGCCTGGAGTACCGAGCTGGAGCGAGACTATGGCTACACCTTC.